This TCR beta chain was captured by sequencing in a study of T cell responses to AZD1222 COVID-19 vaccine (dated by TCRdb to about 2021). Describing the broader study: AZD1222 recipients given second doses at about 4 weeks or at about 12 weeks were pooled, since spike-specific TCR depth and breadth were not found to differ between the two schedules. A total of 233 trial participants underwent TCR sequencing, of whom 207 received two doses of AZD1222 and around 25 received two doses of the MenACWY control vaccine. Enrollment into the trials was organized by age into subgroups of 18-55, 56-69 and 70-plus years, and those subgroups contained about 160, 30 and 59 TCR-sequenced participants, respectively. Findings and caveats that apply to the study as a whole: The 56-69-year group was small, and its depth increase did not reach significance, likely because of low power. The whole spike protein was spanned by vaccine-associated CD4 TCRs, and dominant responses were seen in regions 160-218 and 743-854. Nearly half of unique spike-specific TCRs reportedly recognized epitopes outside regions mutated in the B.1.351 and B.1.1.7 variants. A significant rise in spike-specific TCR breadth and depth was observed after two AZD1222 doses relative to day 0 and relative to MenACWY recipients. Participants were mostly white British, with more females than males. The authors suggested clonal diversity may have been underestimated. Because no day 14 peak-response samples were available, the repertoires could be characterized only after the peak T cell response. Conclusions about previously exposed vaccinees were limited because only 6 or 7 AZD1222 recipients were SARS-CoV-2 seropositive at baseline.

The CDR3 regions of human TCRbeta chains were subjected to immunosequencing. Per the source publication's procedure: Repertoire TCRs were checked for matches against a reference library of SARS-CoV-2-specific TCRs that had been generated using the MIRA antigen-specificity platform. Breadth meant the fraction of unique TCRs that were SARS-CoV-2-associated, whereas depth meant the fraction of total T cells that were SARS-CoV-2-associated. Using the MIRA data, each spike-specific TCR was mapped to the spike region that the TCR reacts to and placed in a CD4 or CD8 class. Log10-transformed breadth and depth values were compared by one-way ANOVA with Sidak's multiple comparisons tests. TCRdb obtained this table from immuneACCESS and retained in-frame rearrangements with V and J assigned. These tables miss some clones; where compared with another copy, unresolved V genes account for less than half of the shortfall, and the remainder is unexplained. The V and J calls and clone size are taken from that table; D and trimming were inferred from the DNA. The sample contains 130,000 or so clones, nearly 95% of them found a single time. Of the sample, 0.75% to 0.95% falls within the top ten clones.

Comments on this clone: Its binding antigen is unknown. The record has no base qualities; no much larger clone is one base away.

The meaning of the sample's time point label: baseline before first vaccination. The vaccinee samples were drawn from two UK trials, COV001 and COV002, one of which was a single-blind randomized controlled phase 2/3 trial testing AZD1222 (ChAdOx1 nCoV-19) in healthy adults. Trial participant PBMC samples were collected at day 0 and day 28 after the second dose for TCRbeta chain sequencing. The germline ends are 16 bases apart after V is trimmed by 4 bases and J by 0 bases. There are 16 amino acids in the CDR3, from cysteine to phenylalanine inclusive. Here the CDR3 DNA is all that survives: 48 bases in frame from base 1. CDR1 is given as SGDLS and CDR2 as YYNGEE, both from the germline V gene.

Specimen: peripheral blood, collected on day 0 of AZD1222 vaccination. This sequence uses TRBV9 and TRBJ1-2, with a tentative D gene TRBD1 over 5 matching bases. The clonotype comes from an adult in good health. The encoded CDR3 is CASSSPRGKANYGYTF. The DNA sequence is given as TGTGCCAGCAGCTCTCCTCGGGGGAAGGCTAACTATGGCTACACCTTC. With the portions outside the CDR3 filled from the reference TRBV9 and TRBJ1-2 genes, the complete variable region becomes DSGVTQTPKHLITATGQRVTLRCSPRSGDLSVYWYQQSLDQGLQFLIQYYNGEERAKGNILERFSAQQFPDLHSELNLSSLELGDSALYFCASSSPRGKANYGYTFGSGTRLTVV.